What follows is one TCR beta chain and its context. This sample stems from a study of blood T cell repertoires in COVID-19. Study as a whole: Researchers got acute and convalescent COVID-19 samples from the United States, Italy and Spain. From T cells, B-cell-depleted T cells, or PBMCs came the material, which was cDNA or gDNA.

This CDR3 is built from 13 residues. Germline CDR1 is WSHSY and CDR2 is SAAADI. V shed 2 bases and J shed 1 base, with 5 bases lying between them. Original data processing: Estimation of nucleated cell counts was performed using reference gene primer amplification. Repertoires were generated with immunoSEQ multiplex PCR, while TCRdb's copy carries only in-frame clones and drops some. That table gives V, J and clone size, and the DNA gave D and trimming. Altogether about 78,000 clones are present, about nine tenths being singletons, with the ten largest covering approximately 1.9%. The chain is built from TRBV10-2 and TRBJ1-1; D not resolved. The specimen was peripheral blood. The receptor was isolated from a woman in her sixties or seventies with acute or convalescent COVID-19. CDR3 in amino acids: CASSEAENTEAFF. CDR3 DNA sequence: TGCGCCAGCAGTGAGGCGGAGAACACTGAAGCTTTCTTT.